Listed below are T cell receptor beta chains from one sample, sequenced in a study of OX40 agonist ivuxolimab in advanced cancers. TCRdb's copy holds only in-frame clones and misses some; the assay was immunoSEQ multiplex PCR. The table has 35,000 to 45,000 clones, nearly 90% seen once. Sequenced material: CD4+ or CD8+ T cells sorted from blood, taken in a trial of the OX40 agonist ivuxolimab. These receptors originate from an adult with an advanced solid tumor such as melanoma, head and neck, liver or kidney cancer. Both conserved end residues are part of each CDR3. A row's size may be missing; if present it is once, few, many or a size class.

NA,16,TRBJ2-1,TRBV5-5,CASSFGLGQGYNEQFF
NA,11,TRBJ2-3,TRBV29-1,CSVTQGGTQYF
NA,13,TRBJ1-1,TRBV6-5,CASSYSGGTEAFF
NA,13,TRBJ1-2,TRBV5-8,CASVEQGAYGYTF
NA,14,TRBJ2-3,TRBV29-1,CSVDGSSSTDTQYF
few,15,TRBJ2-4,TRBV5-1,CASSWTSGGLNIQYF
once,15,TRBJ1-2,TRBV11-1,CASSFTPGQGYGYTF
NA,17,TRBJ2-2,TRBV11-3,CASSLPPGQGNTGELFF
NA,15,TRBJ1-5,TRBV25-1,CASSESGFSNQPQHF
NA,16,TRBJ2-7,TRBV4-3,CASSHSRQGTTYEQYF
NA,13,TRBJ2-3,TRBV13,CASSRGLTDTQYF
NA,13,TRBJ1-2,TRBV6-5,CASSPQSGAGNTF
NA,15,TRBJ2-6,TRBV4-3,CASSQGGAGANVLTF
once,14,TRBJ1-4,TRBV7-9,CASSLTGGDEKLFF
NA,11,TRBJ1-1,TRBV6-1,CAAGAVGEAFF
few,14,TRBJ2-5,TRBV27,CASSLGLGSETQYF
NA,10,TRBJ2-7,TRBV7-9,CASSPDEQYF
NA,14,TRBJ1-1,TRBV19,CASSQGQMNTEAFF
NA,17,TRBJ1-6,TRBV11-2,CASSFWDRGPRNSPLHF
NA,15,TRBJ1-2,TRBV14,CASSQERGEYYGYTF
NA,13,TRBJ2-1,TRBV10-1,CASSEVGANEQFF
NA,14,TRBJ2-6,TRBV6-5,CATRESSGANVLTF
NA,14,TRBJ2-6,TRBV10-1,CASSESAGANVLTF
NA,12,TRBJ2-7,TRBV6-4,CAIGTGPYEQYF